Following are 20 T cell receptor beta chains from one sample sequenced in a study of blood T cell repertoires in COVID-19. Assay used: immunoSEQ multiplex PCR; TCRdb lists only in-frame clones, some missing. The data show fewer than 120,000 clones, with roughly four fifths seen just once and approximately 17% held by the top ten. The material sequenced was peripheral blood. The receptors originated from a woman aged 55-69 years with acute or convalescent COVID-19.

The gene calls are TRBV7-9 and TRBJ2-3; D gene unclear. V was shortened by 0 bases and J by 5 bases, with 3 bases between the two germline ends. Germline loops: CDR1 SEHNR, CDR2 FQNEAQ (reference sequence). This CDR3 has 12 amino acids. In DNA, the CDR3 is TGTGCCAGCAGCTTAGCCCGAGATACGCAGTATTTT. This codes for CASSLARDTQYF.

The rearrangement joins TRBV12-2 to TRBJ2-5; the D call TRBD2 from the table was never checked on the DNA. TRBV12-2 is a listed pseudogene. This CDR3 comprises 14 residues. CDR3: CASRLAFLKETQYF. Here the CDR3 DNA reads TGTGCAAGTCGCTTAGCATTCCTAAAGGAGACCCAGTACTTC.

The chain uses TRBV7-9 and TRBJ2-7; 11 bases line up with TRBD1. The CDR3 is 15 residues long. Germline CDR1 is SEHNR and CDR2 is FQNEAQ (reference sequence). V lost 5 bases to trimming and J lost 3 bases; unmatched junction nucleotides: 6. The CDR3 DNA sequence: TGTGCCAGCAGCCCCTCCGGGACAGGGGGCTACGAGCAGTACTTC. As protein: CASSPSGTGGYEQYF.

The chain has TRBV19 and TRBJ1-5, with 9 bases matching TRBD1. Germline V gene lookup returns CDR1 LNHDA and CDR2 SQIVND (reference sequence). Trimming cost V 5 bases and J 7 bases; bases outside gene matches: 9. CDR3 length equals 15 residues. CDR3 residues: CASSPGQGRTQPQHF. The CDR3 DNA reads TGTGCCAGTAGTCCAGGACAGGGGAGGACCCAGCCCCAGCATTTT.

The chain links TRBV11-3 to TRBJ1-2; TRBD1 might be the D (6 bases). Germline V gives CDR1 SGHNT, CDR2 YENEEA. The ends were cut back, 5 bases at V and 7 bases at J, with 20 bases in the middle. The CDR3 has 15 residues. CDR3 in amino acids: CASSPTVQGGSGYTF. DNA for the CDR3: TGTGCCAGCAGCCCTACCGTACAGGGCGGGAGTGGCTACACCTTC.

The V call is TRBV4-2, the J call TRBJ2-1; D might be TRBD2 (5 bases). CDR1 LGHNA and CDR2 YNFKEQ come from the germline V gene. The CDR3 is 13 amino acids. Between the trimmed V and J ends, which lost 0 bases and 10 bases, there was a span of 10 bases. The CDR3: CASSQDIAREQFF. CDR3 DNA sequence: TGTGCCAGCAGCCAAGATATAGCGAGGGAGCAGTTCTTC.

The chain uses TRBV6-2 or TRBV6-3 and TRBJ1-5, with 9 bases fitting TRBD1. The CDR3 contains 15 residues. The trim removed 5 bases at V and 6 bases at J, leaving 8 bases unmatched. The germline gives CDR1 MNHEY, CDR2 SVGEGT. The CDR3 region is CASSRQGVFGQPQHF. CDR3 in DNA: TGTGCCAGCAGTAGACAGGGGGTCTTTGGTCAGCCCCAGCATTTT.

V usage is TRBV6-5 and J usage is TRBJ2-7; D is undetermined. Trimming stripped 5 bases from V and 1 base from J, with 9 bases between. The CDR3 sequence is 13 residues long. The germline V gene has CDR1 MNHEY and CDR2 SVGAGI. CDR3 residues: CASSPLLSYEQYF. The DNA of the CDR3 is TGTGCCAGCAGTCCACTGTTATCCTACGAGCAGTACTTC.

The chain links TRBV24-1 to TRBJ2-5, with D maybe TRBD1 (5 bases). V lost 1 base and J lost 4, with 9 bases in between. Germline V gene lookup returns CDR1 KGHDR and CDR2 SFDVKD. The CDR3 is made up of 14 amino acids. CDR3 nucleotide sequence: TGTGCCACCAGTGATTTCCAGGGTACAGAGACCCAGTACTTC. Translating it yields CATSDFQGTETQYF.

The chain employs TRBV28 and TRBJ1-2, with D possibly matching TRBD1 (5 bases). Germline CDR1 and CDR2: MDHEN and SYDVKM. The CDR3 is made up of 14 amino acids. Trimming stripped 3 bases from V and 8 bases from J, with 16 bases between. In DNA, the CDR3 is TGTGCCAGCAGTTTTCAGGGCAGGGCGGAAGGCTACACCTTC. This codes for CASSFQGRAEGYTF.

This clone appeared a single time. DNA of the CDR3: TGTGCCAGCAGCTTTTCGGGTTTACAGGTAACGCGCACTGAAGCTTTCTTT. This sequence encodes CASSFSGLQVTRTEAFF. V usage is TRBV5-6 and J usage is TRBJ1-1, with D perhaps matching TRBD1 (5 bases). This CDR3 has 17 residues. Germline assignment: CDR1 SGHDT and CDR2 YYEEEE. The ends were cut back, 2 bases at V and 4 bases at J, with 21 bases in the middle.

The chain has TRBV7-2 and TRBJ2-7, with TRBD2 matching over 10 bases. CDR1 SGHTA and CDR2 FQGNSA come from the germline V gene. The V segment lost 1 base and the J segment 6 bases; nucleotides outside the gene matches: 6. The CDR3 covers 15 residues. DNA for the CDR3: TGTGCCAGCAGCTTAGGCACTAGCGGGGTCTCCGAGCAGTACTTC. Translated, it gives CASSLGTSGVSEQYF.

This chain joins TRBV5-8 and TRBJ2-7; 8 bases match TRBD1. V gave up 7 bases and J gave up 4 bases; unmatched junction bases: 7. CDR3 length: 13 residues. Germline V gene data show CDR1 as SGHTS and CDR2 as YDEGEE. In DNA form, the CDR3 reads TGTGCCAGCCAGGACAGGGAGGTGTACGAGCAGTACTTC. Amino acid sequence: CASQDREVYEQYF. The full variable domain, its missing parts supplied by reference TRBV5-8 and TRBJ2-7, is EAGVTQSPTHLIKTRGQQATLRCSPISGHTSVYWYQQALGLGLQFLLWYDEGEERNRGNFPPRFSGRQFPNYSSELNVNALELEDSALYLCASQDREVYEQYFGPGTRLTVT.

The chain is built from TRBV5-1 and TRBJ1-4, with a weak D call TRBD1 (5 bases). The germline V gene encodes CDR1 SGHRS and CDR2 YFSETQ. V gave up 0 bases and J gave up 7 bases, with 19 bases separating them. CDR3 length: 17 amino acids. The CDR3 is CASSLEGYGDQGEKLFF. For the CDR3, the DNA is TGCGCCAGCAGCTTGGAGGGTTACGGAGACCAGGGTGAAAAACTGTTTTTT.

CDR3 DNA sequence: TGTGCCAGCGCTACGATGAGTAACACTGAAGCTTTCTTT. It encodes CASATMSNTEAFF. The chain employs TRBV18 and TRBJ1-1; D remains unclear. Trimming pared 8 bases from V and 2 bases from J, leaving 12 bases between. This CDR3 is built from 13 residues. CDR1 and CDR2 from the germline V gene are KGHSH and LQKENI.

The V gene is TRBV11-3, the J gene TRBJ1-1; D not resolved. The V end lost 4 bases, the J end lost 1 base, and 10 bases lay between the germline ends. CDR1 SGHNT and CDR2 YENEEA come from the germline V gene. The CDR3 covers 14 residues. In DNA, the CDR3 is TGTGCCAGCAGCTCCCTAGGAGGGAACACTGAAGCTTTCTTT. Amino acids: CASSSLGGNTEAFF.

This chain connects TRBV5-1 to TRBJ2-7; TRBD1 matches at 9 bases. V shed 0 bases, J shed 6 bases, and the junction held 4 bases outside the gene matches. Germline assignment: CDR1 SGHRS and CDR2 YFSETQ. This CDR3 region has 14 residues. The CDR3 nucleotides are TGCGCCAGCAGCTTGGGCAGGACAGGGGTCGAGCAGTACTTC. This translates into CASSLGRTGVEQYF.

The chain has TRBV7-9 and TRBJ1-6; D unresolved. The V gene's germline CDR1 is SEHNR and CDR2 FQNEAQ (reference sequence). This CDR3 spans 11 amino acids. V lost 5 bases and J lost 7, with 3 bases in between. CDR3 protein: CASSQNSPLHF. The CDR3 DNA follows: TGTGCCAGCAGCCAAAATTCACCCCTCCACTTT. The full variable domain, its missing parts supplied by reference TRBV7-9 and TRBJ1-6, is DTGVSQNPRHKITKRGQNVTFRCDPISEHNRLYWYRQTLGQGPEFLTYFQNEAQLEKSRLLSDRFSAERPKGSFSTLEIQRTEQGDSAMYLCASSQNSPLHFGNGTRLTVT.

This chain uses TRBV6-2 or TRBV6-3 with TRBJ1-2, with 9 bases aligning to TRBD1. There are 13 residues in the CDR3. Trimming took 6 bases from V and 7 from J; bases not matched to a gene: 6. Germline CDR1 reads MNHEY; CDR2 reads SVGEGT. CDR3 residues: CASSDRGISGYTF. Here the CDR3 DNA reads TGTGCCAGCAGCGACAGGGGGATCTCTGGCTACACCTTC.

The CDR3 bases are TGCGCCAGCAGTTACGGGACTAGCGGGGCTTACAATGAGCAGTTCTTC. This gives the protein CASSYGTSGAYNEQFF. The chain uses TRBV5-1 and TRBJ2-1, with TRBD2 matching 13 bases. Germline CDR1 is SGHRS and CDR2 is YFSETQ. The CDR3 is 16 amino acids. Trimming cost V 5 bases and J 4 bases; bases outside gene matches: 6.